Listed here are 26 T cell receptor beta chains from one sample, sequenced in a study of metastatic and nonmetastatic thyroid tumors. TCRdb re-called the PCR reads with MiXCR. The sample records 8,000 to 8,500 clones, about 45% being singletons. No patient received treatment before thyroid surgery. Sequencing was done on a sample of tumor tissue. The receptor source for this set is a male donor with papillary thyroid cancer or a benign thyroid nodule (not recorded which). Some clones in this sample may be carry-over from other donors' samples.

This sequence joins TRBV28 and TRBJ1-2; the D gene is possibly TRBD1 (6 bases). Germline CDR1 reads MDHEN; CDR2 reads SYDVKM. The V end lost 6 bases, the J end lost 8 bases, and 16 bases lay between the germline ends. There are 13 residues in the CDR3. CDR3 in amino acids: CASRRGGRRGYTF. DNA for the CDR3: TGTGCCAGCAGACGGGGGGGGCGGCGGGGCTACACCTTC.

The chain recombines TRBV11-2 with TRBJ2-7; tentatively, D is TRBD1 (6 bases). Germline V gene data show CDR1 as SGHAT and CDR2 as FQNNGV. Trimming took off 0 bases at V and 5 bases at J, with 11 bases between the two ends. CDR3 length: 14 amino acids. The CDR3 loop is CASSLDRGRNEQYF. The CDR3 nucleotides are TGTGCCAGCAGCTTAGACAGGGGACGGAACGAGCAGTACTTC.

This chain joins TRBV11-1 and TRBJ2-2; D remains ambiguous. The V and J ends lost 1 base and 7 bases respectively, with 4 bases between them. The length of the CDR3 is 12 residues. The germline CDR1 and CDR2 sequences are SGHAT and FQDESV (reference sequence). Written as DNA, the CDR3 is TGTGCCAGCAGCTTAGATTACGGGGAGCTGTTTTTT. Protein: CASSLDYGELFF.

The V call is TRBV7-8, the J call TRBJ2-7; 8 bases align to TRBD1. After removal of 8 bases from V and 0 bases from J, the junction contained 18 bases not matched to a gene. Germline V CDR1 and CDR2: SGHVS, FQNEAQ. The CDR3 runs to 18 residues. The CDR3, as DNA: TGTGCCAGCGCCCCTGACAGGGGACTTACCGATAGCTCCTACGAGCAGTACTTC. Its translation: CASAPDRGLTDSSYEQYF.

The chain uses TRBV28 and TRBJ2-7; no clear D gene. The length of the CDR3 is 11 residues. V dropped 8 bases and J dropped 2 bases, with 7 bases sitting between them. From germline, CDR1 is MDHEN and CDR2 SYDVKM. Written as DNA, the CDR3 is TGTGCCAGCGTCAGCCCCTACGAGCAGTACTTC. Protein product: CASVSPYEQYF.

This chain connects TRBV2 to TRBJ2-6, with D tentatively TRBD1 (6 bases). This CDR3 region has 19 residues. V was clipped by 10 bases and J by 1 base, with 26 bases between them. Germline CDR1 is SNHLY and CDR2 is FYNNEI. As DNA, the CDR3 is TGTGCCAACCGGCACAGCCCCTATGGGGGCAAATCTGGGGCCAACGTCCTGACTTTC. The encoded protein is CANRHSPYGGKSGANVLTF.

The rearrangement links TRBV20-1 to TRBJ1-4; TRBD1 is a possible D gene (5 bases). Germline V gives CDR1 DFQATT, CDR2 SNEGSKA (reference sequence). Between the trimmed V and J ends, which lost 4 bases and 7 bases, there was a span of 10 bases. The CDR3 has 12 residues. The chain's CDR3 is CSAKGSGEKLFF. The CDR3 region has the DNA TGCAGTGCTAAGGGGTCAGGTGAAAAACTGTTTTTT.

The chain links TRBV2 to TRBJ2-7, with 7 nucleotides matching TRBD1. Trimming took 10 bases from V and 5 from J; bases not matched to a gene: 8. The germline CDR1 and CDR2 sequences are SNHLY and FYNNEI. The CDR3 runs 12 residues. The CDR3 DNA is TGTGCCACTTCTTCCGGGACAGACGAGCAGTACTTC. Translating it yields CATSSGTDEQYF.

This clone was picked up a small number of times. This chain uses TRBV28 with TRBJ1-2; unclear D gene. V was trimmed by 2 bases and J by 8 bases, leaving 15 bases between them. CDR3 length: 14 amino acids. Germline V gene sequence: CDR1 MDHEN, CDR2 SYDVKM. The CDR3 protein is CASSLVSGLWGYTF. The CDR3 nucleotides are TGTGCCAGCAGTTTAGTTAGCGGGCTATGGGGCTACACCTTC.

The rearrangement uses TRBV20-1 and TRBJ1-2, with 8 bases identical to TRBD1. Trimming at V came to 4 bases and at J to 1 base, leaving 8 bases not matched to a gene. The CDR3 is 15 residues long. Germline-derived CDR1 and CDR2 are DFQATT and SNEGSKA (reference sequence). Here the CDR3 reads CSATNTGGYNYGYTF. As DNA, the CDR3 is TGCAGTGCTACAAACACAGGGGGATATAACTATGGCTACACCTTC.

The V call is TRBV7-9, the J call TRBJ2-1; unclear D gene. This CDR3 is built from 13 residues. Germline-derived CDR1 and CDR2 are SEHNR and FQNEAQ (reference sequence). V shed 2 bases and J shed 6 bases, with 8 bases lying between them. CDR3: CASSLPPFNEQFF. The CDR3 DNA follows: TGTGCCAGCAGCTTACCGCCCTTCAATGAGCAGTTCTTC.

CDR3 sequence reads: CASSVASQRGYEQYF. The CDR3 region has the DNA TGTGCCAGCAGCGTAGCGTCCCAGCGGGGCTACGAGCAGTACTTC. The chain employs TRBV9 and TRBJ2-7, with TRBD2 matching 7 bases. J gave up 3 bases and V 0 bases, and 6 bases lay outside the gene matches. Germline V gives CDR1 SGDLS, CDR2 YYNGEE. CDR3 length equals 15 residues. Full variable domain (outside the CDR3, taken from reference TRBV9 and TRBJ2-7): DSGVTQTPKHLITATGQRVTLRCSPRSGDLSVYWYQQSLDQGLQFLIQYYNGEERAKGNILERFSAQQFPDLHSELNLSSLELGDSALYFCASSVASQRGYEQYFGPGTRLTVT.

This clone came up a few times. The CDR3: CASSLGLAQETQYF. CDR3 nucleotides: TGTGCCAGCAGTTTGGGACTAGCCCAAGAGACCCAGTACTTC. The V and J genes are TRBV12-3 or TRBV12-4 and TRBJ2-5, with 9 bases fitting TRBD2. V lost 3 bases and J lost 1; bases outside the gene matches: 0. The CDR3 is 14 residues long.

This clone was seen a few times. The chain couples TRBV4-1 to TRBJ1-5, with a possible D match to TRBD1 (5 bases). The V end was cut by 0 bases, the J end by 0 bases, with 12 bases between. Germline CDR1 and CDR2: MGHRA and YSYEKL. CDR3 size: 17 residues. The CDR3 DNA follows: TGCGCCAGCAGCCAAGATGGGGGACGGATTAGCAATCAGCCCCAGCATTTT. Its protein is CASSQDGGRISNQPQHF.

By sample share, this clone is medium-sized. The genes are TRBV5-1 and TRBJ2-3; the match to TRBD1 covers 10 bases. Germline V gene sequence: CDR1 SGHRS, CDR2 YFSETQ. Trimming took 1 base from V and 4 from J; bases not matched to a gene: 12. The CDR3 contains 18 residues. This chain's CDR3 is CASSLYPVGTGAADTQYF. The CDR3 bases are TGCGCCAGCAGCTTGTACCCAGTAGGGACAGGGGCGGCAGATACGCAGTATTTT.

This chain's CDR3 is CASSPRDTSYNEQFF. Written as DNA, the CDR3 is TGTGCCAGCAGTCCCCGGGACACATCCTACAATGAGCAGTTCTTC. J is TRBJ2-1 and V is TRBV3-1; D possibly corresponds to TRBD1 (6 bases). The CDR3 has 15 amino acids. Trimming removed 6 bases at V and 1 base at J, with 13 bases between. Germline CDR1 LGHDT, CDR2 YNNKEL (reference sequence).

The sample holds a few counts of this clone. Germline is not matched at one junction end, which may reflect a read error. This chain links TRBV12-3 or TRBV12-4 with TRBJ1-2; no clear D gene. This CDR3 has 14 residues. The CDR3 DNA sequence: TGTGCCAGCAGACCCTCCCGGCAGGTCTATGGCCACACCTTC. Its protein product is CASRPSRQVYGHTF.

V and J are TRBV6-1 and TRBJ2-7; D remains unclear. Germline V gene data show CDR1 as MNHNS and CDR2 as SASEGT. The germline V and J ends were trimmed by 4 bases and 7 bases, with 11 bases remaining between them. This CDR3 is built from 12 residues. The CDR3: CASSVMGFEQYF. For the CDR3, the DNA is TGTGCCAGCAGTGTAATGGGTTTTGAGCAGTACTTC.

This clone was seen a handful of times. This chain joins TRBV10-2 and TRBJ2-2; no reliable D call. Germline V CDR1 and CDR2: WSHSY, SAAADI. The V gene lost 8 bases and the J gene lost 7 bases, with 14 bases spanning the gap. The CDR3 is 13 amino acids. Written as DNA, the CDR3 is TGCGCCAGCCGGGCCACCCCTAGCGGGGAGCTGTTTTTT. Amino acids: CASRATPSGELFF.

The CDR3 spells CAWGTGELFF. Here the CDR3 DNA reads TGTGCCTGGGGGACCGGGGAGCTGTTTTTT. The V call is TRBV30, the J call TRBJ2-2, with D uncertain. V was trimmed by 5 bases and J by 5 bases, leaving 3 bases between them. CDR3 length equals 10 residues. The germline V gene encodes CDR1 GTSNPN and CDR2 SVGIG (reference sequence).

This rearrangement joins TRBV18 to TRBJ2-7; the D gene is possibly TRBD2 (6 bases). This CDR3 comprises 12 residues. CDR1 is KGHSH, CDR2 LQKENI, per germline. V lost 6 bases and J 2 bases, leaving 8 bases between the germline ends. The CDR3 DNA is TGTGCCAGCTCGGAGGGACCCTACGAGCAGTACTTC. Its translation: CASSEGPYEQYF.

V and J are TRBV4-1 and TRBJ2-7, with D tentatively TRBD2 (6 bases). The length of the CDR3 is 14 residues. Germline V CDR1 and CDR2: MGHRA, YSYEKL. The V gene lost 4 bases and the J gene lost 6 bases, with 16 bases spanning the gap. CDR3 nucleotide sequence: TGCGCCAGCAGCCCGGGACTGTGGGTTGGCGAGCAGTACTTC. It translates to CASSPGLWVGEQYF.

On this clone: Since a much larger clone is just one base distant, this may be a read error. The chain joins TRBV20-1 to TRBJ1-2; possible D gene TRBD1, 5 bases. The CDR3 extends over 14 amino acids. Trimming shortened V by 3 bases and J by 3 bases, and 14 bases separated the two germline ends. Germline V lookup: CDR1 DFQATT, CDR2 SNEGSKA (reference sequence). The CDR3 DNA is TGCAGTGCTAGCCCAACCGGGGCCTACTATGGCTACACCTTC. Protein product: CSASPTGAYYGYTF.

V is TRBV13 and J is TRBJ1-2, with D maybe TRBD1 (6 bases). The CDR3 length is 15 residues. Germline V gives CDR1 PRHDT, CDR2 FYEKMQ (reference sequence). V lost 0 bases to trimming and J lost 8 bases, with 16 bases between them. In nucleotides, the CDR3 is TGTGCCAGCAGCTTAGGGGGGGCACAATCGCGGGGCTACACCTTC. As protein: CASSLGGAQSRGYTF.

The chain couples TRBV5-1 to TRBJ2-5; 8 bases agree with TRBD1. Losses at the gene ends were 2 bases for V and 4 bases for J; bases not matched to a gene: 7. Germline CDR1 SGHRS, CDR2 YFSETQ. This CDR3 is 15 amino acids long. As DNA, the CDR3 is TGCGCCAGCAGCTTATCCGACAGGGGAGGAGAGACCCAGTACTTC. Amino acid sequence: CASSLSDRGGETQYF.

This clone came up a few times. The chain uses TRBV7-8 and TRBJ2-7; D is possibly TRBD1 (6 bases). Germline CDR1 is SGHVS and CDR2 is FQNEAQ. V was shortened by 9 bases and J by 3 bases, with 9 bases between the two germline ends. CDR3 length equals 11 residues. The CDR3 loop reads CASTQGYEQYF. The CDR3 DNA reads TGTGCCAGTACACAGGGCTACGAGCAGTACTTC.